The TCR beta chain under discussion was sequenced for a study of spatial heterogeneity in lung cancer. Regarding the study as a whole: Expanded tumor TCRs that were ubiquitous appeared in blood more at resection than follow-up.

Time point of the sample: blood at routine non-recurrence follow-up after resection. All TCR cDNA molecules were individually tagged with a unique molecular identifier. TCRdb re-called the 5' RACE reads with MiXCR, one entry per CDR3 protein. The repertoire holds under 25,000 distinct CDR3 sequences, with approximately 9.1% as singletons. This CDR3 has 15 residues. Trimming removed 0 bases from V and 0 bases from J, with 11 bases in between. The germline CDR1 and CDR2 sequences are GTSNPN and SVGIG (reference sequence). This clonotype was recorded at least ten times. The antigen is unknown. This clonotype was sampled from a female donor with early-stage non-small cell lung cancer. The chain combines TRBV30 with TRBJ1-2; the D is unclear. This material consisted of PBMCs, taken at follow-up. CDR3 DNA: TGTGCCTGGAGTGTACCGACGGCGACTAACTATGGCTACACCTTC. Its protein product is CAWSVPTATNYGYTF.